Below, one TCR beta chain is given with its context. Its antigen is still unknown. This sample is part of a study of long-term antiretroviral therapy in people with HIV. The CDR3 totals 12 residues. V shed 2 bases and J shed 6 bases, with 6 bases lying between them. Per germline, CDR1 KGHSH and CDR2 LQKENI. At survey level, the immunoSEQ assay was run in its v3.0 version. Sequencing was performed with immunoSEQ multiplex PCR; in TCRdb, only in-frame clones are kept and a portion is missing. This sample has roughly 30,000 clones; over 65% occur once, and the top ten carry approximately 9.2%. The study, taken as a whole, reports: Clones expanded before ART dominated the repertoire at all time points. When set beside controls, HIV repertoires had CDR3 length ranges that were narrower.

Participants with HIV, all of them, were treated in the United States. Each specimen consisted of about 0.85-10 million cryopreserved PBMC prior to extraction of DNA. The clonotype originates from a man aged 35-49 years with HIV. The chain uses TRBV18 and TRBJ2-3; D gene ambiguous. The material sequenced was unsorted PBMCs, taken approximately 4.8 years after starting antiretroviral therapy. DNA for the CDR3: TGTGCCAGCTCACCAGTCTCCGATACGCAGTATTTT. This gives the protein CASSPVSDTQYF. The full variable domain, completed using reference TRBV18 and TRBJ2-3, is NAGVMQNPRHLVRRRGQEARLRCSPMKGHSHVYWYRQLPEEGLKFMVYLQKENIIDESGMPKERFSAEFPKEGPSILRIQQVVRGDSAAYFCASSPVSDTQYFGPGTRLTVL.